Below are 23 T cell receptor beta chains sequenced from a single sample in a study of cytomegalovirus exposure and HLA in healthy donors. Primers: 60 Vbeta forward and 13 Jbeta reverse. Measured with immunoSEQ multiplex PCR; TCRdb has only the in-frame clones, and not every one. The sample yields just over 150,000 clones, roughly 85% seen once. The sequenced sample was PBMCs. The source of these receptors is a man aged 18 to 30 in good health and CMV-seropositive.

The V gene is TRBV5-5, the J gene TRBJ1-2; no firm D call. This CDR3 contains 14 residues. In germline, CDR1 is SGHKS, CDR2 YYEKEE (reference sequence). The germline V and J ends were trimmed by 0 bases and 3 bases, with 9 bases remaining between them. The CDR3 DNA reads as TGTGCCAGCAGCTTGGACGGGGATTACTATGGCTACACCTTC. Protein: CASSLDGDYYGYTF.

The rearrangement joins TRBV4-2 to TRBJ1-6; 7 bases fit TRBD1. This CDR3 contains 15 residues. Germline loops: CDR1 LGHNA, CDR2 YNFKEQ. The trim removed 0 bases at V and 7 bases at J, leaving 3 bases unmatched. CDR3 bases: TGTGCCAGCAGCCAAGAGGGCAGGGGGAATTCACCCCTCCACTTT. Residues: CASSQEGRGNSPLHF.

The rearrangement joins TRBV6-5 to TRBJ1-2; 7 bases agree with TRBD1. The CDR3 is made up of 14 amino acids. V trimming: 6 bases; J trimming: 9 bases; junction bases outside the gene matches: 13. Per germline, CDR1 MNHEY and CDR2 SVGAGI. CDR3: CASRTGQGGKSYTF. The DNA for the CDR3 is TGTGCCAGCAGGACAGGGCAAGGTGGTAAAAGCTACACCTTC.

The chain joins TRBV27 to TRBJ1-5; no clear D. The CDR3 totals 16 residues. Trimming shortened V by 6 bases and J by 3 bases, and 18 bases separated the two germline ends. CDR1 is MNHEY, CDR2 SMNVEV, per germline (reference sequence). CDR3 residues: CASRLGAAVDNQPQHF. In nucleotides, the CDR3 is TGTGCCAGCAGGCTCGGCGCGGCTGTCGACAATCAGCCCCAGCATTTT.

Worth noting for this clone: At one boundary the junction diverges from the germline segment, which might be a read error. The chain couples TRBV9 to TRBJ2-1; 9 bases align to TRBD1. CDR1 is SGDLS, CDR2 YYNGEE, per germline. The CDR3 contains 17 residues. CDR3 nucleotide sequence: TGTGCCAGCAGCGCTGGACAGGGGAAGAGCTCCTACAATGAGCGGTTCTTC. It translates to CASSAGQGKSSYNERFF.

The CDR3 region is CAISESRDSEAFF. CDR3 DNA: TGTGCCATCAGTGAGTCGAGGGACAGTGAAGCTTTCTTT. This chain links TRBV10-3 with TRBJ1-1; 7 bases agree with TRBD1. Germline assignment: CDR1 ENHRY and CDR2 SYGVKD. This CDR3 contains 13 residues. With V trimmed by 0 bases and J by 7 bases, 2 bases remained unmatched.

This chain links TRBV18 with TRBJ2-3; D uncertain. Germline V gene sequence: CDR1 KGHSH, CDR2 LQKENI. CDR3 length equals 12 residues. V was shortened by 7 bases and J by 3 bases, with 8 bases between the two germline ends. CDR3 sequence: CASYTGTDTQYF. CDR3 nucleotides: TGTGCCAGCTATACCGGGACAGATACGCAGTATTTT.

The chain couples TRBV2 to TRBJ1-5; D may be TRBD1 (6 bases). Germline V gives CDR1 SNHLY, CDR2 FYNNEI. The V gene lost 6 bases and the J gene lost 0 bases, with 27 bases spanning the gap. This CDR3 region has 20 residues. CDR3 sequence reads: CASSSPDSTSRSYSNQPQHF. In nucleotides, the CDR3 is TGTGCCAGCAGCAGCCCGGACAGCACAAGTAGAAGTTATAGCAATCAGCCCCAGCATTTT.

The chain has TRBV15 and TRBJ1-5, with 7 bases aligning to TRBD1. The CDR3 has 16 residues. Germline-derived CDR1 and CDR2 are LNHNV and YYDKDF (reference sequence). The ends lost 3 bases at V and 0 bases at J; junction bases unmatched: 5. CDR3 nucleotides: TGTGCCACCAGCAGTCGGGACAGACTTAGCAATCAGCCCCAGCATTTT. Translation: CATSSRDRLSNQPQHF.

V gene TRBV11-2 combines with J gene TRBJ1-2, with D possibly being TRBD1 (6 bases). Trimming stripped 3 bases from V and 6 bases from J, with 20 bases between. The CDR3 runs 16 residues. Germline lookup yields CDR1 SGHAT and CDR2 FQNNGV. The CDR3 region is CASSFSGGPRSNGYTF. Here the CDR3 DNA reads TGTGCCAGCAGCTTTTCCGGGGGGCCCAGATCAAATGGCTACACCTTC.

The V call is TRBV5-6, the J call TRBJ1-5, with 11 bases matching TRBD1. Trimming cost V 4 bases and J 7 bases; bases outside gene matches: 7. This CDR3 has 15 residues. Per germline, CDR1 SGHDT and CDR2 YYEEEE. The CDR3 coding sequence is TGTGCCAGCAGCCGGGGGACAGGGGGAGGCCAGCCCCAGCATTTT. Its protein is CASSRGTGGGQPQHF.

V gene TRBV19 combines with J gene TRBJ1-6, with 8 bases that match TRBD1. This CDR3 comprises 16 residues. Germline V gene lookup returns CDR1 LNHDA and CDR2 SQIVND (reference sequence). J gave up 7 bases and V 4 bases, and 9 bases lay outside the gene matches. The CDR3: CASSNDRGHGNSPLHF. The CDR3 bases are TGTGCCAGTAGTAACGACAGGGGCCATGGGAATTCACCCCTCCACTTT. The full variable domain, rest sourced from reference TRBV19 and TRBJ1-6, is DGGITQSPKYLFRKEGQNVTLSCEQNLNHDAMYWYRQDPGQGLRLIYYSQIVNDFQKGDIAEGYSVSREKKESFPLTVTSAQKNPTAFYLCASSNDRGHGNSPLHFGNGTRLTVT.

V is TRBV18 and J is TRBJ2-5; D gene ambiguous. The CDR3 extends over 16 amino acids. V dropped 2 bases and J dropped 1 base, with 14 bases sitting between them. Germline V gene lookup returns CDR1 KGHSH and CDR2 LQKENI. DNA for the CDR3: TGTGCCAGCTCACCATTACCAGGAACGATCCAAGAGACCCAGTACTTC. Encoded protein: CASSPLPGTIQETQYF. Full variable domain (missing parts from reference TRBV18 and TRBJ2-5): NAGVMQNPRHLVRRRGQEARLRCSPMKGHSHVYWYRQLPEEGLKFMVYLQKENIIDESGMPKERFSAEFPKEGPSILRIQQVVRGDSAAYFCASSPLPGTIQETQYFGPGTRLLVL.

The V and J genes are TRBV18 and TRBJ1-3, with a tentative D call TRBD1 (5 bases). V lost 1 base to trimming and J lost 2 bases, with 9 bases between them. Germline assignment: CDR1 KGHSH and CDR2 LQKENI. This CDR3 region has 15 residues. CDR3 sequence (DNA): TGTGCCAGCTCACCACTACCAGGGCCTGGAAACACCATATATTTT. It specifies CASSPLPGPGNTIYF.

This clone was found once. The rearrangement joins TRBV9 to TRBJ2-3; weak D call: TRBD2 (5 bases). CDR3 size: 15 residues. Germline lookup yields CDR1 SGDLS and CDR2 YYNGEE. V lost 3 bases to trimming and J lost 5 bases, with 16 bases between them. CDR3 in amino acids: CASSDLDGILDTQYF. CDR3 coding DNA: TGTGCCAGCAGCGACCTCGACGGGATTTTAGATACGCAGTATTTT. The complete variable domain, with remaining parts taken from reference TRBV9 and TRBJ2-3, reads DSGVTQTPKHLITATGQRVTLRCSPRSGDLSVYWYQQSLDQGLQFLIQYYNGEERAKGNILERFSAQQFPDLHSELNLSSLELGDSALYFCASSDLDGILDTQYFGPGTRLTVL.

The chain uses TRBV4-2 and TRBJ1-1; weak D call: TRBD1 (5 bases). V lost 4 bases and J lost 5, with 17 bases in between. Germline assignment: CDR1 LGHNA and CDR2 YNFKEQ. CDR3 length: 15 amino acids. This CDR3 is CASSPVGGDATEAFF. The DNA for the CDR3 is TGTGCCAGCAGCCCGGTCGGGGGGGACGCGACTGAAGCTTTCTTT.

This clone was observed a single time. The CDR3 DNA reads TGTGCCAGCAGCCCGATCCCTGACAGCTCTGGAAACACCATATATTTT. Protein: CASSPIPDSSGNTIYF. The rearrangement links TRBV21-1 to TRBJ1-3; the table names TRBD1, a call not compared with the DNA. TRBV21-1 is termed a pseudogene. The CDR3 has 16 residues.

The chain links TRBV15 to TRBJ1-2; no reliable D call. The V gene's germline CDR1 is LNHNV and CDR2 YYDKDF (reference sequence). The V end was cut by 4 bases, the J end by 6 bases, with 12 bases between. This CDR3 comprises 13 residues. CDR3 sequence (DNA): TGTGCCACCAGCATAGCAGATCTCCATGGCTACACCTTC. This translates into CATSIADLHGYTF.

This rearrangement joins TRBV7-2 to TRBJ2-2; 8 positions match TRBD2. Germline V gene sequence: CDR1 SGHTA, CDR2 FQGNSA. The CDR3 is 16 residues long. J gave up 8 bases and V 2 bases, and 10 bases lay outside the gene matches. The CDR3 DNA is TGTGCCAGCAGCTTATACGGGGGGGCCTCACGAGGGGAGCTGTTTTTT. This encodes CASSLYGGASRGELFF.

The genes are TRBV9 and TRBJ2-1; D possibly corresponds to TRBD1 (6 bases). CDR1 and CDR2 from the germline V gene are SGDLS and YYNGEE. The CDR3 length is 16 residues. Trimming removed 0 bases at V and 5 bases at J, with 15 bases between. The CDR3 is CASSVEGTGRNNEQFF. The CDR3, as DNA: TGTGCCAGCAGCGTAGAGGGAACAGGGAGAAACAATGAGCAGTTCTTC. Complete variable domain (other parts from reference TRBV9 and TRBJ2-1): DSGVTQTPKHLITATGQRVTLRCSPRSGDLSVYWYQQSLDQGLQFLIQYYNGEERAKGNILERFSAQQFPDLHSELNLSSLELGDSALYFCASSVEGTGRNNEQFFGPGTRLTVL.

The rearrangement links TRBV4-2 to TRBJ2-7, with TRBD1 identical over 7 bases. Germline V gene data show CDR1 as LGHNA and CDR2 as YNFKEQ. V lost 4 bases, J lost 2 bases, and 8 bases stayed unmatched. The CDR3 extends over 15 amino acids. The CDR3 nucleotides are TGTGCCAGCAGCCCCCACCGGGACAGCACCTACGAGCAGTACTTC. Amino acids: CASSPHRDSTYEQYF.

This clone turned up a few times. The chain carries TRBV5-1 and TRBJ2-2, with TRBD2 identical over 10 bases. This CDR3 spans 17 amino acids. Trimming cost V 2 bases and J 0 bases; bases outside gene matches: 4. Germline loops: CDR1 SGHRS, CDR2 YFSETQ. Here the CDR3 DNA reads TGCGCCAGCAGCTTTGCTAGCGGGGGTACGAACACCGGGGAGCTGTTTTTT. Its translation: CASSFASGGTNTGELFF.

V gene TRBV2 combines with J gene TRBJ2-1, with a possible D match to TRBD2 (5 bases). The CDR3 covers 13 residues. Germline lookup yields CDR1 SNHLY and CDR2 FYNNEI. Trimming took 4 bases from V and 10 from J, leaving 14 bases between them. Written as DNA, the CDR3 is TGTGCCAGCAGTGGGACGGGCAGCGGCGAGCAGTTCTTC. It codes for CASSGTGSGEQFF.